Described below is a single TCR beta chain sequence and its context. This sample is drawn from a study of blood T cell repertoires in COVID-19. Profiling relied on immunoSEQ multiplex PCR, and the TCRdb table lists in-frame clones only, not all of them. The sample carries under 300,000 clones, 79% recorded once. Source material: peripheral blood. The origin of this receptor is a middle-aged woman with active or convalescent COVID-19.

The CDR3: CASSGGPYNEQFF. CDR3 nucleotides: TGTGCCTCCTCCGGGGGGCCCTACAATGAGCAGTTCTTC. The gene calls are TRBV19 and TRBJ2-1; D might be TRBD2 (7 bases). Germline V gene lookup returns CDR1 LNHDA and CDR2 SQIVND (reference sequence). The CDR3 consists of 13 residues. Trimming removed 11 bases from V and 2 bases from J, with 13 bases in between.